Included here is one T cell receptor (beta chain) sequence, with context. This specimen comes from a study of blood T cell repertoires in COVID-19. The assay was immunoSEQ multiplex PCR, and TCRdb's table has in-frame clones only and misses some. This sample has more than 250,000 clones, with around 87% found just once. The CDR3 has 13 amino acids. Per germline, CDR1 GTSNPN and CDR2 SVGIG (reference sequence). Trimming shortened V by 1 base and J by 6 bases, and 12 bases separated the two germline ends. The V and J genes are TRBV30 and TRBJ1-1; D call uncertain. The receptor was isolated from a man aged 50-60 years with active or convalescent COVID-19. Sequenced: peripheral blood. In DNA form, the CDR3 reads TGTGCCTGGAGTGACCAAATTGAGGCTGAAGCTTTCTTT. Translating gives CAWSDQIEAEAFF.